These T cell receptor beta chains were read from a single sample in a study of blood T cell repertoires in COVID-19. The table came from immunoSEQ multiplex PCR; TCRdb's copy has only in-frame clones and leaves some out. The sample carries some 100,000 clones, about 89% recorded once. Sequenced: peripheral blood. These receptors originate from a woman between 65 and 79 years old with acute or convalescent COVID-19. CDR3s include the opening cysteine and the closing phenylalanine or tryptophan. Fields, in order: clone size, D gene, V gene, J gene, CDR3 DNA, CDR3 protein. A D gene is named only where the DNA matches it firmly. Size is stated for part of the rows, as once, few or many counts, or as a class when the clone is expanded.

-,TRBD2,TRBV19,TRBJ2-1,TGTGCCAGTAGTATAGATTGGACTAGCGGGAGGGTATACAATGAGCAGTTCTTC,CASSIDWTSGRVYNEQFF
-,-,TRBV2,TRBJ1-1,TGTGCCAGCAGCTACTTGACTGAAGCTTTCTTT,CASSYLTEAFF
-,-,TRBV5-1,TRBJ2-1,TGCGCCAGCAGCCAAGGGACGGGACTCAACATTATCCATGAGCAGTTCTTC,CASSQGTGLNIIHEQFF
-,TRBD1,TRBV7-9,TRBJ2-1,TGTGCCAGCAGCTTAGGTGTGCCAGGGGGCAATGAGCAGTTCTTC,CASSLGVPGGNEQFF
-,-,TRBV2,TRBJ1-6,TGTGCCAGCCTCGGGGAATTATCCTCACCCCTCCACTTT,CASLGELSSPLHF
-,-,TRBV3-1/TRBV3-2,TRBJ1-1,TGTGCCAGCAGCCAAGAGGCCCAGAAGTACACTGAAGCTTTCTTT,CASSQEAQKYTEAFF
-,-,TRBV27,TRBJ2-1,TGTGCCAGCAGTTTAGGCTATGAGCAGTTCTTC,CASSLGYEQFF
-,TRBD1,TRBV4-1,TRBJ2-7,TGCGCCAGCAGCCAAATGGGACAGGGCTCCTACGAGCAGTACTTC,CASSQMGQGSYEQYF
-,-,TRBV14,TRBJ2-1,TGTGCCAGCAGCCAAGATAACCTGACGGGGGGCAGGTCCTACAATGAGCAGTTCTTC,CASSQDNLTGGRSYNEQFF
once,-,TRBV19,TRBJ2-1,TGTGCCAGTAGTAGCGGGAATAGCGACAATGAGCAGTTCTTC,CASSSGNSDNEQFF